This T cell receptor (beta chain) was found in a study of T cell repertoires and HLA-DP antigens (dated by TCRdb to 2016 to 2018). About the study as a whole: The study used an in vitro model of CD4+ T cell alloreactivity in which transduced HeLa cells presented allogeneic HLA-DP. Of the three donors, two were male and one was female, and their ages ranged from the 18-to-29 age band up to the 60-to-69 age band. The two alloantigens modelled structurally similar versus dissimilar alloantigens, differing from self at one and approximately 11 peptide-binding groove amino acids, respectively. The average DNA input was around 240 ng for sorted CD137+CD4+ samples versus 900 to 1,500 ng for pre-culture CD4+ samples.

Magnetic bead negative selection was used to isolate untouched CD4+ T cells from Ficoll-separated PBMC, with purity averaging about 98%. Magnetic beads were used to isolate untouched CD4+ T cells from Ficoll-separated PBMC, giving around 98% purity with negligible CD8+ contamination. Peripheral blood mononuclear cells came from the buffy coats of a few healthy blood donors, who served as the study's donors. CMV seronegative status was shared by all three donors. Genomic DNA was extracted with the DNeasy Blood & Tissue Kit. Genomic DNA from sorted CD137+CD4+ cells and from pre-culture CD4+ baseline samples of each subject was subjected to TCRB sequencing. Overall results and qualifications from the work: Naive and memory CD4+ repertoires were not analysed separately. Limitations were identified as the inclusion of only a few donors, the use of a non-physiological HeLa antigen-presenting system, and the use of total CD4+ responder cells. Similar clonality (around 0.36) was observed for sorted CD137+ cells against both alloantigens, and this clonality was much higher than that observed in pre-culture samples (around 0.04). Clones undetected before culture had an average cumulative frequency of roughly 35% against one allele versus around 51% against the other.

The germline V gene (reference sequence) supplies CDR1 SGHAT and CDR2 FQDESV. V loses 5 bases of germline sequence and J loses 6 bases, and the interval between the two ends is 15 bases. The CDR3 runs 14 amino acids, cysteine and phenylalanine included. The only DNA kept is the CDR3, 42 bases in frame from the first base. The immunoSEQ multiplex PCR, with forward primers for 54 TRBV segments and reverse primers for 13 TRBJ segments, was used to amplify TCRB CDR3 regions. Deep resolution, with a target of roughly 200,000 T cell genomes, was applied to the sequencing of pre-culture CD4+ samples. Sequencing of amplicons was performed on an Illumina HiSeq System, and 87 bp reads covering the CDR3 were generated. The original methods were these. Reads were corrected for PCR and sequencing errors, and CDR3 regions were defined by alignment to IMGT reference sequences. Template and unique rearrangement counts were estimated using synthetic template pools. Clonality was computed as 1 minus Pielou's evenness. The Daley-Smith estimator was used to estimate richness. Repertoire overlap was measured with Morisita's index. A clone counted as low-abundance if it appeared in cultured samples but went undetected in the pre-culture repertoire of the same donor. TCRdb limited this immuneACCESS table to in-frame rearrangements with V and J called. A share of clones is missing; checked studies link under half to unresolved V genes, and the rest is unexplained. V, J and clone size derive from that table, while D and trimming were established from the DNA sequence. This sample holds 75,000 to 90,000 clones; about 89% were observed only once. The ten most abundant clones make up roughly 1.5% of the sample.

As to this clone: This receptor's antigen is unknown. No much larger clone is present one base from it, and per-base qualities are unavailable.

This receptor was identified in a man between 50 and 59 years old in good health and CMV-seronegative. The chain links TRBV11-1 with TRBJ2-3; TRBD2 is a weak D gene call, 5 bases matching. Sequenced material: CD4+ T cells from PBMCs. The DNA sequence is TGTGCCAGCAGCGAGCGGACCTTAGGGGATACGCAGTATTTT. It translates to CASSERTLGDTQYF.